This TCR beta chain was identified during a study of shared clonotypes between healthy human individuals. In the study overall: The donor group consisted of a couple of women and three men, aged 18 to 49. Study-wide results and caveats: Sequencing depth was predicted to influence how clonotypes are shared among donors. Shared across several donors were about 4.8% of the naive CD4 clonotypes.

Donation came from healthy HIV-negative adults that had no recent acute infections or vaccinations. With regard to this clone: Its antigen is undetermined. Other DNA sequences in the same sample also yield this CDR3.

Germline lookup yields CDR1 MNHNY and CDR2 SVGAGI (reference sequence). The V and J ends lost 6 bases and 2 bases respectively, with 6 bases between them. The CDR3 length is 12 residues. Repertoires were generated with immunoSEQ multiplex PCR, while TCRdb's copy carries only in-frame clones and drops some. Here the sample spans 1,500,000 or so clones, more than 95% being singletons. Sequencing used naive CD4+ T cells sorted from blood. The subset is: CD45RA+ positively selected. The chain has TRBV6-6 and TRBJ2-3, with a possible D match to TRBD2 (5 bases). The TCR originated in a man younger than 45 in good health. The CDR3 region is CASRDSTDTQYF. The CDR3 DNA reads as TGTGCCAGCAGGGACTCCACAGATACGCAGTATTTT.